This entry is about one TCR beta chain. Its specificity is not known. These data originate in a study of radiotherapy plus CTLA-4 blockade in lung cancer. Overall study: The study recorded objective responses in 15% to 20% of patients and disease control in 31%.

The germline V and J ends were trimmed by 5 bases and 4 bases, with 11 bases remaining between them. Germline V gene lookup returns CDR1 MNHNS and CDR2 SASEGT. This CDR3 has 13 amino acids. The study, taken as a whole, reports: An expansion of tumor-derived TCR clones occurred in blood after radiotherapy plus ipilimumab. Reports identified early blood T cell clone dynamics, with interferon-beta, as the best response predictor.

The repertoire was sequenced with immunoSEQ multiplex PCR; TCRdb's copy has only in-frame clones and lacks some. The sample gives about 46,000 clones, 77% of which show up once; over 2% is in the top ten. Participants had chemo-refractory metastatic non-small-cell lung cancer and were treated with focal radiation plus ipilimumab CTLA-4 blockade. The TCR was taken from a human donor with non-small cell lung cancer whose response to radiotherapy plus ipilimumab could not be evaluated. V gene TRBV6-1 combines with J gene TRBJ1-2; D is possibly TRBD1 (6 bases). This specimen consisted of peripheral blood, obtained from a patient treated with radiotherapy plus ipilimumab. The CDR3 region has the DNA TGTGCCAGCAGTACGGACAGCCCCTATGGCTACACCTTC. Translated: CASSTDSPYGYTF.